The present T cell receptor beta chain was sequenced within a study of tumor-infiltrating lymphocytes in primary liver carcinoma. Study results and caveats: The proportion of top clones found throughout all five tumor regions was only about 7-25%. Researchers found tumor-adjacent and tumor-blood pairs overlapped less than tumor region pairs.

As regards this clonotype: Its target is not known.

Extraction of RNA together with DNA used about 20-34 mg of unsorted bulk tissue. Those patients suffered from chronic HBV infection and were treatment-naive. This CDR3 has 15 amino acids. V lost 6 bases, J lost 2 bases, and 9 bases stayed unmatched. The V gene's germline CDR1 is MDHEN and CDR2 SYDVKM. Synthesis of TCR beta cDNA was carried out from 500 ng total RNA with a constant-region primer. Libraries covering TCR beta were generated through three nested multiplex PCR rounds (using a slightly modified ARM-PCR). A C-beta reverse primer and TRBV1-TRBV30 forward primers served in each of the first two PCR rounds, at approximately 10 cycles apiece. TCRdb called the multiplex PCR reads again in MiXCR, with one record for every CDR3 protein. Here the sample spans approximately 110,000 distinct CDR3 sequences, around two thirds being singletons.

The receptor was isolated from a woman aged 60 to 75 with primary liver carcinoma and hepatitis B virus infection. The specimen was liver tumor tissue from sampling region 1. Described subset: tumor region T1, superior pole. The chain recombines TRBV28 with TRBJ1-1; 7 nucleotides line up with TRBD1. CDR3 in amino acids: CASRRRTGENTEAFF. DNA of the CDR3: TGTGCCAGCAGACGACGGACAGGAGAAAACACTGAAGCTTTCTTT. Complete variable domain (other parts from reference TRBV28 and TRBJ1-1): DVKVTQSSRYLVKRTGEKVFLECVQDMDHENMFWYRQDPGLGLRLIYFSYDVKMKEKGDIPEGYSVSREKKERFSLILESASTNQTSMYLCASRRRTGENTEAFFGQGTRLTVV.